This TCR beta chain came from a study of cytomegalovirus exposure and HLA in healthy donors. Study-wide context: The study placed around 80% of its roughly 430 genotyped donors in the Caucasian-associated ancestry cluster.

PCR amplification relied on 60 Vbeta primers (plus 13 Jbeta primers). Using immunoSEQ multiplex PCR, the repertoire was profiled, and TCRdb retains in-frame clones only, with some absent. The data hold about 130,000 clones, with about 70% observed a single time. CDR3 length: 13 amino acids. Germline-derived CDR1 and CDR2 are MRHNA and SNTAGT. Trimming stripped 2 bases from V and 1 base from J, with 5 bases between. Sequences were obtained from PBMCs. V is TRBV6-4 and J is TRBJ1-1; D ambiguous. The TCR sequence derives from a woman between 40 and 55 years old in good health and CMV-seropositive. The DNA of the CDR3 is TGTGCCAGCAGTGACCGGGAGAACACTGAAGCTTTCTTT. This gives the protein CASSDRENTEAFF.